This T cell receptor beta chain stems from a study of cytomegalovirus exposure and HLA in healthy donors. V lost 0 bases, J lost 2 bases, and 7 bases lay in between. Germline assignment: CDR1 LGHNA and CDR2 YSLEER. This CDR3 is 14 amino acids long. The PCR was carried out with 60 Vbeta primers and 13 Jbeta primers. Sequencing used immunoSEQ multiplex PCR; TCRdb keeps in-frame clones, though not all of them. The table has approximately 150,000 clones, more than 80% seen once; the top ten hold just under 5%. The TCR comes from a woman younger than 30 in good health and CMV-seropositive. The chain recombines TRBV4-3 with TRBJ1-2; D remains unclear. The sequencing sample was made of PBMCs. CDR3 sequence (DNA): TGCGCCAGCAGCCAAGAGGTCAGGAACTATGGCTACACCTTC. Its protein is CASSQEVRNYGYTF.